The clone carrying this T cell receptor (beta chain) is a singleton in its sample. The antigen remains unidentified. Assay used: immunoSEQ multiplex PCR; TCRdb lists only in-frame clones, some missing. This sample carries around 83,000 clones, roughly nine tenths of them seen once, and the ten largest clones take 2% to 2.5%. This entry comes from a study of OX40 agonist ivuxolimab in advanced cancers. The overall study: Prior therapy, whether anti-PD-1, anti-PD-L1 or anti-CTLA-4, was allowed, and roughly 40% had some. Findings and caveats of the study: It was not determined which antigens were specifically recognized by the peripheral T cells that had undergone clonal expansion.

Trimming took 1 base from V and 0 from J, leaving 4 bases between them. The germline gives CDR1 SGHTA, CDR2 FQGNSA. CDR3 length equals 14 residues. The V call is TRBV7-2, the J call TRBJ2-4; D gene unclear. The clonotype originates from an adult with an advanced solid tumor such as melanoma, head and neck, liver or kidney cancer. The sequencing used CD4+ or CD8+ T cells sorted from blood, collected in a trial of the OX40 agonist ivuxolimab. CDR3 sequence (DNA): TGTGCCAGCAGCTTAGACGTAGCCAAAAACATTCAGTACTTC. This codes for CASSLDVAKNIQYF.